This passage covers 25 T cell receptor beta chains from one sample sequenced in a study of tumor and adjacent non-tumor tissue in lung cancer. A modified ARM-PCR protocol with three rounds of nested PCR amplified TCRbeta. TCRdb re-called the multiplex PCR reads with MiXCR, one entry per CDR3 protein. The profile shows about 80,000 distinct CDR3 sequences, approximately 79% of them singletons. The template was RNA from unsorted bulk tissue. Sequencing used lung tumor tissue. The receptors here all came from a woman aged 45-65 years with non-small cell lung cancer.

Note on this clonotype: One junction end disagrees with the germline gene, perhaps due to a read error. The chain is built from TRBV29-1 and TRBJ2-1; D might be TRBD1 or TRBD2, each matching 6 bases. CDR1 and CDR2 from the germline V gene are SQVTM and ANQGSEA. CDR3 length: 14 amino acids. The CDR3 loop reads CCVEGHTGAWEQFF. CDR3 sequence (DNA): TGCTGCGTTGAGGGGCACACGGGGGCATGGGAGCAGTTCTTC.

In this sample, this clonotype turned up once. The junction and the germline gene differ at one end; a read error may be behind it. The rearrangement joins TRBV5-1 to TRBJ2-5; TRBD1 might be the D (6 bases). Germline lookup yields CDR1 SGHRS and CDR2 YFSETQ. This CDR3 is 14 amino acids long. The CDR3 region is CASSPGTSQVTRYF. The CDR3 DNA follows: TGCGCCAGCAGCCCCGGGACATCCCAAGTGACCCGGTACTTC.

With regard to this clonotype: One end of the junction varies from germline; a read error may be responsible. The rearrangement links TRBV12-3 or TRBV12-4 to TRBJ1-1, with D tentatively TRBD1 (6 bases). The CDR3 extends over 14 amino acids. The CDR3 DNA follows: TGTGTCAGCAATATACAGGGTAGGGACACTGAAGCTTTCTTT. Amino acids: CVSNIQGRDTEAFF.

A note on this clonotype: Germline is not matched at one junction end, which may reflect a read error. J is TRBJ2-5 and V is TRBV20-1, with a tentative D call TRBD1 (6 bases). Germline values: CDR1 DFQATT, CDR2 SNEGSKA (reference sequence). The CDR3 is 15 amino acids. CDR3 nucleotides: TGCGGTGGTATGGACAGAATACTCTTGGGCGAGACCCAGTACTTT. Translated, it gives CGGMDRILLGETQYF.

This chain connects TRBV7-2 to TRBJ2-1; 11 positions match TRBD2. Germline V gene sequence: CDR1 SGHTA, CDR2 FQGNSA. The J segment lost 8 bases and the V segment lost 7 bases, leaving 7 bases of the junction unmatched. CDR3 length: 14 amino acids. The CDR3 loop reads CASNVGGLADEQFF. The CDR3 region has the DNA TGTGCCAGCAACGTGGGGGGACTAGCGGATGAGCAGTTCTTC.

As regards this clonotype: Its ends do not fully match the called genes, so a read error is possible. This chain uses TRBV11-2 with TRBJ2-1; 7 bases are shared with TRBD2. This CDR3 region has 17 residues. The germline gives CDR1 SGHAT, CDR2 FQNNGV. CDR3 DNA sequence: TGTGCCAGCATCCGAGAGGGCGGGGGAAGCTCCTACAATAAGCAGTTCTTC. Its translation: CASIREGGGSSYNKQFF.

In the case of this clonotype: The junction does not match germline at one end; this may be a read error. CDR3 sequence: CASSPPGALTDTQSF. CDR3 bases: TGTGCCAGCAGTCCCCCTGGCGCACTCACAGATACGCAGTCTTTT. This rearrangement joins TRBV28 to TRBJ2-3, with no clear D. This CDR3 comprises 15 residues. CDR1 is MDHEN, CDR2 SYDVKM, per germline.

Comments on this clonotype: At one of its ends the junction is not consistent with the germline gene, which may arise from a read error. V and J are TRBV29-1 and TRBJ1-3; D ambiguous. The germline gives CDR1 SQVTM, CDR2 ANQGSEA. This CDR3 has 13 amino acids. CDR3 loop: CGVWADSGNTIYF. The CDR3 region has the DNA TGCGGCGTGTGGGCGGACTCTGGAAACACAATATATTTT. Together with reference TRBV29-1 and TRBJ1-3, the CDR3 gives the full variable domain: SAVISQKPSRDICQRGTSLTIQCQVDSQVTMMFWYRQQPGQSLTLIATANQGSEATYESGFVIDKFPISRPNLTFSTLTVSNMSPEDSSIYLCGVWADSGNTIYFGEGSWLTVV.

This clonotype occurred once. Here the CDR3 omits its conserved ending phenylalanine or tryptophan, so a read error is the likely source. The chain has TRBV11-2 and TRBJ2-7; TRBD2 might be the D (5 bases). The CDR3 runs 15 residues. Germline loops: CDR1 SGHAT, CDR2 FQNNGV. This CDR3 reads CASSLEVTMSYEQYL. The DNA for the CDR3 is TGTGCCAGCAGCCTAGAAGTGACTATGTCCTACGAGCAGTACCTC.

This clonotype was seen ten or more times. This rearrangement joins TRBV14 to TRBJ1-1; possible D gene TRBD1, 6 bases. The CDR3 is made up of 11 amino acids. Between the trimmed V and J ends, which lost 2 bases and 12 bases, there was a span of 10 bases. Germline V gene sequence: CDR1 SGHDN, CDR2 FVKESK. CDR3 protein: CASSQQGGTFF. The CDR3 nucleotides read TGTGCCAGCAGCCAACAAGGGGGTACTTTCTTT.

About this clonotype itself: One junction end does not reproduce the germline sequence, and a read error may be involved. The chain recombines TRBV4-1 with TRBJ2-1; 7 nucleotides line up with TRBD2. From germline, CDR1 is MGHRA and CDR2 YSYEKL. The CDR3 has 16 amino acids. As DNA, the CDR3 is TGCGCCAGTAGCCAAGATTCCGCTAGCGGTTACAATGACCAGTTCTTC. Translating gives CASSQDSASGYNDQFF.

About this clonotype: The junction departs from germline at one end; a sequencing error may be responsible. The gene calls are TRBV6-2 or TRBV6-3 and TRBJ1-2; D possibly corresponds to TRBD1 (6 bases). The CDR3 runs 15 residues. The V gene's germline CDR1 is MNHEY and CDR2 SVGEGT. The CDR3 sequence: CTSSYSWTDENDYTF. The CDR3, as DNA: TGTACCAGCAGTTACTCATGGACAGACGAGAATGACTACACCTTC.

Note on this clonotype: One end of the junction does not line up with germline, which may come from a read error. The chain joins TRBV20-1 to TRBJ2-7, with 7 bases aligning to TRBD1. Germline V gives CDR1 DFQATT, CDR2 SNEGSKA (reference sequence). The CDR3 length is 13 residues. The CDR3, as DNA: TGCAATGCGCGGACAGGCTACACCTACGAACAGTACTTC. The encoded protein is CNARTGYTYEQYF.

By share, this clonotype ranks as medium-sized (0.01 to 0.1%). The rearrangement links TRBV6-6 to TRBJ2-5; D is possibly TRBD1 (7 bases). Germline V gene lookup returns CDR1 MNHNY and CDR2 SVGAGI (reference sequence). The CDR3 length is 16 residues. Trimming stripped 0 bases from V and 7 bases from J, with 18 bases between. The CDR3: CASSYSEGAIGGTQYF. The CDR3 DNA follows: TGTGCCAGCAGTTACTCGGAGGGGGCTATCGGGGGGACCCAGTACTTC.

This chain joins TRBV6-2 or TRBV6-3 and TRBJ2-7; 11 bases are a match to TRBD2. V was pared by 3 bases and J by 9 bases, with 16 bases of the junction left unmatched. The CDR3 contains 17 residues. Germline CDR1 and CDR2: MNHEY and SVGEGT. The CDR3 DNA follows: TGTGCCAGCAGTTATCCCCGCCCACTAGCGGGAGAAGAAGGGCAGTACTTC. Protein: CASSYPRPLAGEEGQYF.

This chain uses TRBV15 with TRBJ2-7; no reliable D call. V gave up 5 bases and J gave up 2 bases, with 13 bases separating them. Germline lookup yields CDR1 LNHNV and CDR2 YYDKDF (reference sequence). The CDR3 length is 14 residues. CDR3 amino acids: CATSFDGPPYEQYF. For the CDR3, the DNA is TGTGCCACCAGCTTCGACGGACCACCCTACGAGCAGTACTTC. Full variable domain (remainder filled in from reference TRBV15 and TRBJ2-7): DAMVIQNPRYQVTQFGKPVTLSCSQTLNHNVMYWYQQKSSQAPKLLFHYYDKDFNNEADTPDNFQSRRPNTSFCFLDIRSPGLGDTAMYLCATSFDGPPYEQYFGPGTRLTVT.

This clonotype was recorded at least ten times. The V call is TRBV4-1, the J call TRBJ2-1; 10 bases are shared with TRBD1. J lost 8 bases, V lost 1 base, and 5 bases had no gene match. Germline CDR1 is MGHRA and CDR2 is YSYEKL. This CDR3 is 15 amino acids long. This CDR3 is CASSQGGTGVDEQFF. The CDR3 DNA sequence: TGCGCCAGCAGCCAAGGGGGGACAGGGGTTGATGAGCAGTTCTTC.

CDR3 sequence: CASTQDRYRANTEAFF. In DNA, the CDR3 is TGCGCCAGCACACAGGATCGTTACAGGGCGAACACTGAAGCTTTCTTT. This chain uses TRBV4-1 with TRBJ1-1; D perhaps matches TRBD1 (6 bases). This CDR3 has 16 residues. CDR1 and CDR2 (germline): MGHRA, YSYEKL. V was pared by 7 bases and J by 1 base, with 19 bases between.

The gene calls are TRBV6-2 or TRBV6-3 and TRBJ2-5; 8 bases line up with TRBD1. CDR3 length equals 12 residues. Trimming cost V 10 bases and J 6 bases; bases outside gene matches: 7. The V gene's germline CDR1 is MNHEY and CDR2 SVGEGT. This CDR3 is CANGWTGQTQYF. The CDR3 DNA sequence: TGTGCCAATGGGTGGACAGGGCAGACCCAGTACTTC.

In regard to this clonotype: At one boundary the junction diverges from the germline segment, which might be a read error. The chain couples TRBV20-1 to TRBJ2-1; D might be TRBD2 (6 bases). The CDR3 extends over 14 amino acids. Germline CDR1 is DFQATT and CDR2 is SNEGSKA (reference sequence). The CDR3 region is CSAPGRYGYDEQFF. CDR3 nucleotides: TGCAGTGCACCAGGGAGGTATGGGTACGATGAACAGTTCTTC.

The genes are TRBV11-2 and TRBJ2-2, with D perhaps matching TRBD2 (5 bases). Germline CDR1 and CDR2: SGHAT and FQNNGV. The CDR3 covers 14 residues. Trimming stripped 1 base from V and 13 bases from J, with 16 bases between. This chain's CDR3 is CASSLVPGIGGLFF. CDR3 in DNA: TGTGCCAGCAGCTTAGTGCCCGGTATCGGAGGGCTGTTTTTT.

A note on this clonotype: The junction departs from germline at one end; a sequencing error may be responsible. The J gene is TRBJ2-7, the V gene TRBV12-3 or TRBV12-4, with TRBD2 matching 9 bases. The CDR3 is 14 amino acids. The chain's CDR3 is CASSRGTSLYDQYF. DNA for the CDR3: TGTGCCAGCAGCCGGGGGACTAGCCTTTACGACCAGTACTTC.

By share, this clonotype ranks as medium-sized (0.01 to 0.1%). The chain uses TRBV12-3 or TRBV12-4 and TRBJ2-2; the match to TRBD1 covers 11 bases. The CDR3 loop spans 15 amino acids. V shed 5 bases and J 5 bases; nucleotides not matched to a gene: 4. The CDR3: CASSGQGAVTGELFF. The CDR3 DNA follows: TGTGCCAGCAGTGGACAGGGGGCTGTGACCGGGGAGCTGTTTTTT.

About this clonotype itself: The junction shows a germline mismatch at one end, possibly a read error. The CDR3 here is CASSRDGNRKSF. The CDR3, as DNA: TGTGCCAGCAGTCGGGACGGCAATAGGAAGTCCTTC. The V and J genes are TRBV27 and TRBJ2-1; D tentatively fits TRBD1 or TRBD2 (5 bases each). CDR3 length: 12 residues. CDR1 is MNHEY and CDR2 is SMNVEV in the germline V gene (reference sequence).

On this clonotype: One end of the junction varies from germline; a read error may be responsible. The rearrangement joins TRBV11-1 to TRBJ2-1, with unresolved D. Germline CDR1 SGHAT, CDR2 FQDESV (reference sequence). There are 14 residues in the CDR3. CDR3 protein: CASSPFVRFGEHFF. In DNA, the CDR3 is TGTGCCAGCAGCCCCTTTGTCAGATTCGGTGAGCATTTCTTC.